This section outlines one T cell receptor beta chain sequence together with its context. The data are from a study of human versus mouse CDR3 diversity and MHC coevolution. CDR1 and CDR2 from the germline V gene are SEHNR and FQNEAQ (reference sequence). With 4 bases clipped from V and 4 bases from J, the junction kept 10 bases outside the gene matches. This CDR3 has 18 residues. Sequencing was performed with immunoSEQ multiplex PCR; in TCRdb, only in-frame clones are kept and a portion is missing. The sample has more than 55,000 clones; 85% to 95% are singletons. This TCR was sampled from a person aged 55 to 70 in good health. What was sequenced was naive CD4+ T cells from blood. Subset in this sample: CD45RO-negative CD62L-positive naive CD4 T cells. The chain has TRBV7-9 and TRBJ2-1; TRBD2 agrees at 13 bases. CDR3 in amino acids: CASSSGTSGDRRYNEQFF. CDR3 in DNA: TGTGCCAGCAGCTCAGGGACTAGCGGGGACCGTCGATACAATGAGCAGTTCTTC.